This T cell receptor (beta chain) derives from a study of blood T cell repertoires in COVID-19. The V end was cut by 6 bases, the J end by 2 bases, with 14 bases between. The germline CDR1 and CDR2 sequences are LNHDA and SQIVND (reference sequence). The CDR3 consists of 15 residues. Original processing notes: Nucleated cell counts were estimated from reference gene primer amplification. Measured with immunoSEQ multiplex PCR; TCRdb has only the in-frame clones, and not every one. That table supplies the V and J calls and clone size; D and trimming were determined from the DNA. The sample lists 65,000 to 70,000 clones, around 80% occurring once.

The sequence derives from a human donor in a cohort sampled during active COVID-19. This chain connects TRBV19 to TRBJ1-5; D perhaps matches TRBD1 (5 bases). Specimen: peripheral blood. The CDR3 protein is CASSPWGDGNQPQHF. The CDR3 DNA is TGTGCCAGTAGCCCCTGGGGGGACGGCAATCAGCCCCAGCATTTT.